This TCR beta chain is from a study of shared clonotypes between healthy human individuals. Clones were read by immunoSEQ multiplex PCR, and TCRdb kept only the in-frame ones, dropping some. The table includes more than 1.2 million clones, about 98.5% detected once. About this clone itself: The antigen remains undetermined.

General study points: Clonotypes shared by all four donors outscored non-shared clonotypes in generation probability.

The CDR3 spans 13 residues. The germline V and J ends were trimmed by 6 bases and 7 bases, with 16 bases remaining between them. Germline CDR1 reads MDHEN; CDR2 reads SYDVKM. This sequence was found in a man between 25 and 39 years old in good health. The V and J genes are TRBV28 and TRBJ2-7, with D tentatively TRBD2 (5 bases). Material: naive CD4+ T cells sorted from blood. Sample subset: CD45RA+ positively selected. The chain's CDR3 is CASRGLVPGEQYF. CDR3 nucleotides: TGTGCCAGCAGGGGTTTGGTGCCGGGGGAGCAGTACTTC.